One and the same sample provided the 12 T cell receptor beta chains below, sequenced in a study of neurological immune-mediated disorders (dated by TCRdb to 2018 to 2020). The library was obtained by 5' RACE. These reads were obtained on an Illumina HiSeq 2500. TCRdb handled the public reads itself, with Q25 trimming in fastp and clone calling in MiXCR, and kept productive beta chains. Each record represents a unique CDR3 protein, reported with the most common genes and DNA among its rows. The sample table contains over 65,000 distinct CDR3 sequences; only one count was recorded for 2.5% to 3% of them. Around 1.1% of the sample comes from the top ten. Sequences were obtained from PBMCs. The receptors here all came from a woman aged 30 to 39 with multiple sclerosis.

This clonotype was detected ten times or more. This rearrangement joins TRBV5-1 to TRBJ2-2, with 8 bases that match TRBD2. Germline V gives CDR1 SGHRS, CDR2 YFSETQ. The J segment lost 2 bases and the V segment lost 5 bases, leaving 5 bases of the junction unmatched. The CDR3 length is 15 residues. The chain's CDR3 is CASRGAGGNTGELFF. The CDR3 coding sequence is TGCGCCAGCAGAGGTGCGGGAGGAAACACCGGGGAGCTGTTTTTT.

This clonotype has ten or more counts. The rearrangement uses TRBV6-2 or TRBV6-3 and TRBJ2-1; 12 bases agree with TRBD2. The J segment lost 4 bases and the V segment lost 7 bases, leaving 5 bases of the junction unmatched. Germline V gives CDR1 MNHEY, CDR2 SVGEGT. The CDR3 runs 15 residues. CDR3 DNA sequence: TGTGCCAGCAAGGGACTAGCGGGCCTTTACAATGAGCAGTTCTTC. Amino acid sequence: CASKGLAGLYNEQFF.

In its sample, this clonotype was seen many times. The genes are TRBV20-1 and TRBJ2-7; D gene ambiguous. V lost 3 bases to trimming and J lost 2 bases, with 5 bases between them. CDR1 and CDR2 from the germline V gene are DFQATT and SNEGSKA (reference sequence). The CDR3 spans 11 residues. Here the CDR3 DNA reads TGCAGTGCTAGTGGACCCTACGAGCAGTACTTC. This encodes CSASGPYEQYF.

In its sample, this clonotype was seen many times. The chain couples TRBV14 to TRBJ2-2, with D perhaps matching TRBD1 or TRBD2 (5 bases each). There are 16 residues in the CDR3. The germline V and J ends were trimmed by 4 bases and 2 bases, with 14 bases remaining between them. Germline CDR1 is SGHDN and CDR2 is FVKESK. This CDR3 is CASSRYTGTNTGELFF. The DNA of the CDR3 is TGTGCCAGCAGCCGCTATACCGGGACCAACACCGGGGAGCTGTTTTTT.

This clonotype was recorded at least ten times. This chain uses TRBV28 with TRBJ1-1; a possible D gene is TRBD1 (6 bases). V was clipped by 7 bases and J by 8 bases, with 23 bases between them. Germline V lookup: CDR1 MDHEN, CDR2 SYDVKM. CDR3 length equals 15 residues. The chain's CDR3 is CASTSQWAGVVEAFF. The CDR3 bases are TGTGCCAGCACTTCCCAGTGGGCAGGGGTAGTGGAAGCTTTCTTT.

For this clonotype: A much larger clone differs by one base, so this may be a read error. J is TRBJ2-2 and V is TRBV6-5; 11 bases align to TRBD1. The length of the CDR3 is 17 residues. Germline trimming cut 2 bases from V and 6 bases from J; bases unmatched to any gene: 8. The germline gives CDR1 MNHEY, CDR2 SVGAGI. CDR3 amino acids: CASSYHKGQGAAGELFF. CDR3 coding DNA: TGTGCCAGCAGTTACCACAAAGGACAGGGGGCGGCCGGGGAGCTGTTTTTT.

A note on this clonotype: A clone one base away is much larger, so this may be a read error. The CDR3 is CASSFAGRRYEQFF. The CDR3 nucleotides read TGTGCCAGCAGTTTCGCGGGAAGGCGGTATGAGCAGTTCTTC. The genes are TRBV27 and TRBJ2-1; tentative D call: TRBD2 (6 bases). Germline V gene sequence: CDR1 MNHEY, CDR2 SMNVEV (reference sequence). Trimming left V 3 bases short and J 8 bases short, with 14 bases between. The CDR3 spans 14 residues.

This clonotype was seen repeatedly, ten times or more. The chain links TRBV7-2 to TRBJ2-2; D unclear. Between the trimmed V and J ends, which lost 6 bases and 6 bases, there was a span of 17 bases. Germline V CDR1 and CDR2: SGHTA, FQGNSA. The CDR3 contains 15 residues. For the CDR3, the DNA is TGTGCCAGCAGATCCTCCAGGCCCCAGGCCGGGGAGCTGTTTTTT. Its protein is CASRSSRPQAGELFF.

This clonotype has a count of ten or more. The V and J genes are TRBV20-1 and TRBJ2-5; maybe TRBD2 (5 bases). Per the germline V gene, CDR1 is DFQATT and CDR2 is SNEGSKA (reference sequence). V was pared by 3 bases and J by 0 bases, with 11 bases between. The CDR3 runs to 14 residues. The CDR3 sequence is CSASSERYQETQYF. For the CDR3, the DNA is TGCAGTGCTAGTAGCGAACGGTACCAAGAGACCCAGTACTTC.

There are many counts of this clonotype. The rearrangement joins TRBV20-1 to TRBJ2-2; D is perhaps TRBD1 (6 bases). V lost 0 bases and J 5 bases, leaving 13 bases between the germline ends. The germline V gene encodes CDR1 DFQATT and CDR2 SNEGSKA (reference sequence). This CDR3 is 15 amino acids long. DNA for the CDR3: TGCAGTGCTAGAGAGGCTAGGGGGTCAACCGGGGAGCTGTTTTTT. Amino acid sequence: CSAREARGSTGELFF.

Comment on this clonotype: One base away lies a much larger clone, so this may be a sequencing read error. This rearrangement joins TRBV12-3 or TRBV12-4 to TRBJ2-3; D gene unclear. V dropped 2 bases and J dropped 2 bases, with 11 bases sitting between them. CDR3 size: 15 residues. CDR3 coding DNA: TGTGCCAGCAGTTTATACCCCCCGCACACAGATACGCAGTATTTT. Translation: CASSLYPPHTDTQYF.

This clonotype showed up many times. The chain links TRBV5-1 to TRBJ2-7, with D unresolved. CDR1 SGHRS and CDR2 YFSETQ come from the germline V gene. Trimming shortened V by 1 base and J by 5 bases, and 13 bases separated the two germline ends. This CDR3 comprises 14 residues. The CDR3 is CASSLRWAVDEQYF. DNA of the CDR3: TGCGCCAGCAGCTTGCGCTGGGCCGTGGACGAGCAGTACTTC.